The sequence of this TCR beta chain was determined in a study of shared clonotypes between healthy human individuals. Looking at the study overall: The donors, two women and a few men, were aged 18 to 49. Each donor had three CD4 naive, three CD4 memory, two CD8 naive and one CD8 memory plate.

The ends lost 1 base at V and 7 bases at J; junction bases unmatched: 8. CDR3 length equals 15 residues. The germline V gene encodes CDR1 MDHEN and CDR2 SYDVKM. CD4+ cells yielded CD45RA+ naive and CD45RA-negative memory subsets. This clone was found once. Evenly divided among several immunoSEQ plates was the genomic DNA of each subset. Measured with immunoSEQ multiplex PCR; TCRdb has only the in-frame clones, and not every one. Among roughly 1 million clones listed, around 74% were seen once. This TCR derives from a man in his late teens or twenties in good health. Sequencing was carried out using memory CD4+ T cells sorted from blood. The subset: CD45RA-negative fraction. This chain uses TRBV28 with TRBJ1-2; 8 bases fit TRBD1. CDR3 loop: CASSLSAGGSVGYTF. CDR3 DNA: TGTGCCAGCAGTTTATCGGCAGGGGGCTCGGTTGGCTACACCTTC.